The 6 T cell receptor beta chains in this list originate from one sample, sequenced in a study of T cells expressing NK-cell markers. Reanalyzing the 5' RACE reads, TCRdb keeps one entry per CDR3 protein, without DNA. Its clone listing holds about 380,000 distinct CDR3 sequences. The sequenced sample consisted of blood T cells: a sorted CD56 or NKG2C T cell subset, CD4+ or CD8+ T cells, or bulk PBMC T cells (not recorded which). Every receptor here comes from a man between 18 and 69 years old in good health.

This chain links TRBV5-1 with TRBJ1-2; there is no DNA to check the TCRdb D call of TRBD1. The CDR3 loop spans 14 amino acids. Germline loops: CDR1 SGHRS, CDR2 YFSETQ. CDR3 protein: CASILPGQRNGYTF.

The rearrangement joins TRBV2 to TRBJ2-4; TCRdb indicates TRBD1, and absent DNA this call remains unverified. Germline values: CDR1 SNHLY, CDR2 FYNNEI. The CDR3 extends over 16 amino acids. CDR3 residues: CASTLTSGVKGDIQYF.

The chain couples TRBV6-1 to TRBJ1-1; TCRdb's assignment of TRBD1 cannot be checked, as there is no DNA. In germline, CDR1 is MNHNS, CDR2 SASEGT. The CDR3 spans 16 residues. CDR3 sequence: CASRRTTGTGLREAFF.

V and J are TRBV20-1 and TRBJ1-2; TCRdb designates TRBD1, a call that cannot be tested without DNA. The CDR3 is made up of 13 amino acids. Germline assignment: CDR1 DFQATT and CDR2 SNEGSKA (reference sequence). CDR3 amino acids: CSAGEQGAKGYTF.

The V and J genes are TRBV28 and TRBJ2-4; checking the TCRdb D call of TRBD1 is not possible without DNA. The CDR3 consists of 16 residues. CDR1 is MDHEN, CDR2 SYDVKM, per germline. CDR3 in amino acids: CASSPPYGGAKNIQYF.

The chain uses TRBV5-1 and TRBJ2-1; absent DNA, TCRdb's TRBD2 call cannot be checked. The length of the CDR3 is 16 residues. The germline gives CDR1 SGHRS, CDR2 YFSETQ. The chain's CDR3 is CASSLIAGGPDNEQFF.